A selection of T cell receptor beta chains follows, all from one sample in a study of CD8+ T cells in alopecia areata. Here immunoSEQ multiplex PCR was the method, and the copy in TCRdb shows in-frame clones only, minus some. The repertoire has 100,000 to 150,000 clones, 49% of them found once; the top ten carry around a sixth. The sequencing here drew on CD8+ T cells sorted from blood, taken at week 0. These receptors all come from a human donor with alopecia areata. CDR3s leave out the opening cysteine and the closing phenylalanine or tryptophan. Fields, in order: V gene, J gene, CDR3 protein.

V: TRBV4-1; J: TRBJ2-1; CDR3: ASSPEGGLGEQF
V: TRBV10-3; J: TRBJ2-5; CDR3: AISDRDSQETQY
V: TRBV7-9; J: TRBJ1-1; CDR3: ASSWNEVTEAF
V: TRBV7-3; J: TRBJ1-1; CDR3: ASSLTPGKGEAF
V: TRBV7-9; J: TRBJ1-1; CDR3: ASSTRTGRNTEAF
V: TRBV9; J: TRBJ2-7; CDR3: ASSVDRGYEQY
V: TRBV25-1; J: TRBJ1-2; CDR3: ASSFDRFYGYT
V: TRBV27; J: TRBJ1-5; CDR3: ASSPDRNQPQH
V: TRBV30; J: TRBJ2-2; CDR3: AWSPNSGTGELF
V: TRBV29-1; J: TRBJ1-2; CDR3: SVVGQQRGYT